The 5 T cell receptor beta chains in this list originate from one sample, sequenced in a study of T cells in Graves' hyperthyroidism and ophthalmopathy. RNA transcripts were the template for amplifying TCR beta CDR3 regions. RT-PCR in the first round (using the HTBI primer set) targeted the TCR CDR3. TCRdb analysed the multiplex PCR reads with MiXCR anew, one entry per CDR3 protein. The sample shows 690,000 or so distinct CDR3 sequences, over 15% of them seen only once. Sequencing input: blood. Every receptor here comes from a woman between 50 and 59 years old with Graves' hyperthyroidism that later progressed to Graves' ophthalmopathy.

This chain joins TRBV5-6 and TRBJ1-2; 8 bases are shared with TRBD1. J gave up 3 bases and V 2 bases, and 9 bases lay outside the gene matches. The germline CDR1 and CDR2 sequences are SGHDT and YYEEEE. The CDR3 contains 16 residues. Here the CDR3 DNA reads TGTGCCAGCAGCTTTATAAACCAGGGGGCTGACTATGGCTACACCTTC. It codes for CASSFINQGADYGYTF.

CDR3 DNA: TGCGCCAGCGTGGGGGGGAATTCACCCCTCCACTTT. Amino acids: CASVGGNSPLHF. The chain links TRBV10-2 to TRBJ1-6; perhaps TRBD1 as D (5 bases). This CDR3 has 12 residues. Germline values: CDR1 WSHSY, CDR2 SAAADI. V lost 8 bases and J lost 7, with 9 bases in between.

The table lists this clonotype with many counts. The chain combines TRBV7-9 with TRBJ1-1, with D unclear. Germline CDR1 and CDR2: SEHNR and FQNEAQ (reference sequence). Deletions cut 2 bases from V and 4 bases from J, with 11 bases between. The CDR3 length is 14 residues. The CDR3 DNA reads as TGTGCCAGCAGCTTAAGTCCCAGTTCCACTGAAGCTTTCTTT. Residues: CASSLSPSSTEAFF. The whole variable domain, filled in from reference TRBV7-9 and TRBJ1-1, reads DTGVSQNPRHKITKRGQNVTFRCDPISEHNRLYWYRQTLGQGPEFLTYFQNEAQLEKSRLLSDRFSAERPKGSFSTLEIQRTEQGDSAMYLCASSLSPSSTEAFFGQGTRLTVV.

V is TRBV5-1 and J is TRBJ2-1; the D is unclear. The CDR3 has 12 amino acids. V was shortened by 0 bases and J by 10 bases, with 8 bases between the two germline ends. Germline CDR1 and CDR2: SGHRS and YFSETQ. The CDR3 loop reads CASSLVPEEQFF. In nucleotides, the CDR3 is TGCGCCAGCAGCTTGGTGCCCGAAGAGCAGTTCTTC.

The rearrangement uses TRBV14 and TRBJ2-5, with 10 bases fitting TRBD2. CDR1 is SGHDN and CDR2 is FVKESK in the germline V gene. CDR3 length equals 16 residues. V was pared by 5 bases and J by 5 bases, with 11 bases of the junction left unmatched. The CDR3 nucleotides read TGTGCCAGCAGCGAAGCGGGGGGGCTTTTTTGGGAGACCCAGTACTTC. Encoded protein: CASSEAGGLFWETQYF.